The present TCR beta chain was sequenced within a study of T cells in localized non-small cell lung cancer. Overall study findings and caveats: A single tumor region was sequenced, leaving heterogeneity possible. Longer survival (overall) was linked to higher T cell density in blood. Measurement of T cell clonality placed uninvolved adjacent lung highest, above the level in tumor.

Assay: immunoSEQ multiplex PCR; the TCRdb copy retains only in-frame clones and omits some. Of approximately 57,000 clones listed, just over 85% are singletons. As to this clone: Its antigen is unidentified.

The sequence derives from a woman aged 40-70 years with stage I lung adenocarcinoma. The source material was peripheral blood, sampled before any cancer treatment.

As DNA, the CDR3 is TGTGCCAGCAGCCCGGACGGTAACTATGGCTACACCTTC. Amino acid sequence: CASSPDGNYGYTF. This chain joins TRBV7-3 and TRBJ1-2; no clear D. The V end lost 5 bases, the J end lost 1 base, and 8 bases lay between the germline ends. The germline CDR1 and CDR2 sequences are SGHTA and FQGTGA. The CDR3 runs 13 residues.